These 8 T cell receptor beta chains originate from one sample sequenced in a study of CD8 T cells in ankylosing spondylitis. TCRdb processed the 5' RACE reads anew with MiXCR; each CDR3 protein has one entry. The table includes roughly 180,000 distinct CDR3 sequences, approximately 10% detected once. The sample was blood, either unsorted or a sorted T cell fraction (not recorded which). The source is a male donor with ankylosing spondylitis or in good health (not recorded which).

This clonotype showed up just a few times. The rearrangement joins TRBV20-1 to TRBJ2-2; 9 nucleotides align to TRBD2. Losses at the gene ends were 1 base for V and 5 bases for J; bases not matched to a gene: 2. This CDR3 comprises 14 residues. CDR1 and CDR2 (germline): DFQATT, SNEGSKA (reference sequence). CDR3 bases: TGCAGTGCTAGAGGGCGGGAGGGGACCGGGGAGCTGTTTTTT. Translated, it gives CSARGREGTGELFF.

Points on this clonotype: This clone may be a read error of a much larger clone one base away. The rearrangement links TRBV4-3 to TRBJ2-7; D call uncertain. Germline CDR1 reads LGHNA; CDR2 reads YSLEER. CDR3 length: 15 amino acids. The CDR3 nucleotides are TGCGTCAGCTATGGGATAGTTCATCGGTCCTACGAGCAGTACTTC. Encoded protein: CVSYGIVHRSYEQYF.

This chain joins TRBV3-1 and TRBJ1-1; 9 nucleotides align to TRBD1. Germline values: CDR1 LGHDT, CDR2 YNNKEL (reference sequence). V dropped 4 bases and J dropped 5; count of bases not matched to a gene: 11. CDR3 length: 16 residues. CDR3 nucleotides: TGTGCCAGCAGCCCGCGACAGGGGGTCCCTCGGACTGAAGCTTTCTTT. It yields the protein CASSPRQGVPRTEAFF.

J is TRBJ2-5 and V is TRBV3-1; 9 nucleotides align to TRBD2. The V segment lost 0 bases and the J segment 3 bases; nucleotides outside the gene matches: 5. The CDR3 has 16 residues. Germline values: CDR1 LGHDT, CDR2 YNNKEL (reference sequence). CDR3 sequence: CASSQDLAGAEETQYF. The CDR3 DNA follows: TGTGCCAGCAGCCAAGACTTAGCGGGGGCAGAAGAGACCCAGTACTTC.

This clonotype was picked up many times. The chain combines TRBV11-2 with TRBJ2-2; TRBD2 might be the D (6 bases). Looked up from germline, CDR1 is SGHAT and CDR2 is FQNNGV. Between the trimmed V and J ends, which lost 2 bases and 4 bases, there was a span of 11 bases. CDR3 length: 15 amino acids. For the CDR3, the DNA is TGTGCCAGCAGCTTAAATAGCGGATCCACCGGGGAGCTGTTTTTT. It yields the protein CASSLNSGSTGELFF.

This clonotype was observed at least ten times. The CDR3 spells CASSETGVAGGRFGEQYF. The CDR3 nucleotides are TGTGCCAGCAGTGAAACGGGGGTAGCGGGAGGGCGCTTTGGCGAGCAGTACTTC. The chain employs TRBV2 and TRBJ2-7; 11 bases map to TRBD2. This CDR3 is built from 18 residues. Germline CDR1 reads SNHLY; CDR2 reads FYNNEI. With 2 bases clipped from V and 6 bases from J, the junction kept 15 bases outside the gene matches. The full variable domain, in which reference TRBV2 and TRBJ2-7 provide the parts outside the CDR3, is EPEVTQTPSHQVTQMGQEVILRCVPISNHLYFYWYRQILGQKVEFLVSFYNNEISEKSEIFDDQFSVERPDGSNFTLKIRSTKLEDSAMYFCASSETGVAGGRFGEQYFGPGTRLTVT.

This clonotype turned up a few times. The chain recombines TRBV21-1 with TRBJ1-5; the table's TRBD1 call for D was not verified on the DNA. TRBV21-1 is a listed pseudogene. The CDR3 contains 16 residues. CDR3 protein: CASSKGGVGPNQPQHF. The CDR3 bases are TGTGCCAGCAGCAAAGGGGGGGTGGGGCCGAATCAGCCCCAGCATTTT.

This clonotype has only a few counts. CDR3 coding DNA: TGCAGTGCTAGAGATCTAGCTAGCGGGGGGGCCTATACGCAGTATTTT. This translates into CSARDLASGGAYTQYF. The gene calls are TRBV20-1 and TRBJ2-3; 12 bases line up with TRBD2. CDR1 and CDR2 from the germline V gene are DFQATT and SNEGSKA (reference sequence). This CDR3 region has 16 residues. Losses at the gene ends were 0 bases for V and 7 bases for J; bases not matched to a gene: 8.